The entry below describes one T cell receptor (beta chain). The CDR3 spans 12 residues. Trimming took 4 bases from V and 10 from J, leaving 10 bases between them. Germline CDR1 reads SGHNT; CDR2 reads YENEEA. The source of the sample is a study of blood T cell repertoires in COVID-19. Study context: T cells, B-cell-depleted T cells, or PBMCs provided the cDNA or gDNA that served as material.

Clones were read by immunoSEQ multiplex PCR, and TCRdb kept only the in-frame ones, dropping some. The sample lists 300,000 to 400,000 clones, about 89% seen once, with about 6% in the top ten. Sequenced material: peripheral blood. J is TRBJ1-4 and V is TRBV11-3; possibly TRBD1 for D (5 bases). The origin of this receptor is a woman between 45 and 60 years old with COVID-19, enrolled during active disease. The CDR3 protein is CASSYQGRKLFF. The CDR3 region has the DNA TGTGCCAGCAGCTACCAGGGCCGAAAACTGTTTTTT.